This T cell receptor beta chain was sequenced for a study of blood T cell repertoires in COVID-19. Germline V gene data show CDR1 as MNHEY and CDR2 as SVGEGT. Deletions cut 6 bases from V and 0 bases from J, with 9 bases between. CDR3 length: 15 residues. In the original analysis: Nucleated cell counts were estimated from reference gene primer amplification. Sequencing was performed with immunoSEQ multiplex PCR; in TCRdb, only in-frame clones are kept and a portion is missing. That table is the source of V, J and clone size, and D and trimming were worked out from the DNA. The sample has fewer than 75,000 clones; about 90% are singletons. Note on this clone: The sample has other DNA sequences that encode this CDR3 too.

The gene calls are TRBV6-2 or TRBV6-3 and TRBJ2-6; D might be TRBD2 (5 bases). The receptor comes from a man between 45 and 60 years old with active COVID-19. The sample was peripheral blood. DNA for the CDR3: TGTGCCAGCAGCCCGAGGGTCTCTGGGGCCAACGTCCTGACTTTC. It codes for CASSPRVSGANVLTF.